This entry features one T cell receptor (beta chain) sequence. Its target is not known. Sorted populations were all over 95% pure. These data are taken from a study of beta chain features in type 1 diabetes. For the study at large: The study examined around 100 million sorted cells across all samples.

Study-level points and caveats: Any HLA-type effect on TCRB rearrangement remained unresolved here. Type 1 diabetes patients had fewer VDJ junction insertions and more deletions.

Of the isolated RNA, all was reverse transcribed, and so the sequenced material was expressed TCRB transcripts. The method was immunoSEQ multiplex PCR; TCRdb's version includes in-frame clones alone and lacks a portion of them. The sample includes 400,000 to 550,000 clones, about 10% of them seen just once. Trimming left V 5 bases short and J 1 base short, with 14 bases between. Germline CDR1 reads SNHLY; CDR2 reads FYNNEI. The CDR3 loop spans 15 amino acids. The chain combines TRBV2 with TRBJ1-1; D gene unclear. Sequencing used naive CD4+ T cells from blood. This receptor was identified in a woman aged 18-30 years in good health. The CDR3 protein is CASSPEGGPNTEAFF. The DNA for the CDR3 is TGTGCCAGCAGTCCCGAGGGTGGCCCGAACACTGAAGCTTTCTTT.